The 31 T cell receptor beta chains reported below all come from one sample, sequenced in a study of T cell responses to AZD1222 COVID-19 vaccine. Sequenced by immunoSEQ multiplex PCR; TCRdb stores in-frame clones only, minus some. This sample yields 70,000 or so clones, of which 70% to 90% are seen a single time; 15% to 20% belongs to the top ten. This specimen was peripheral blood, taken on day 0 of AZD1222 vaccination. All receptors derive from an adult in good health.

This clone was counted a few times. This chain uses TRBV5-1 with TRBJ2-7; D remains unclear. The CDR3 consists of 15 residues. Per germline, CDR1 SGHRS and CDR2 YFSETQ. V was pared by 7 bases and J by 2 bases, with 19 bases between. CDR3: CASHPGSSTAYEQYF. The DNA for the CDR3 is TGCGCCAGCCACCCCGGGTCCTCGACGGCCTACGAGCAGTACTTC.

In this sample, this clone turned up a few times. CDR3 in DNA: TGTGCCAGCAGCTTGGTACAGACCTACAATGAGCAGTTCTTC. Its protein product is CASSLVQTYNEQFF. The chain recombines TRBV7-2 with TRBJ2-1, with D unresolved. The V gene's germline CDR1 is SGHTA and CDR2 FQGNSA. V shed 3 bases and J shed 2 bases, with 8 bases lying between them. The CDR3 is 14 amino acids.

The rearrangement uses TRBV19 and TRBJ2-1, with TRBD2 identical over 8 bases. The CDR3 covers 14 residues. After removal of 5 bases from V and 2 bases from J, the junction contained 2 bases not matched to a gene. CDR1 is LNHDA, CDR2 SQIVND, per germline (reference sequence). CDR3 amino acids: CASSDSGAYNEQFF. The CDR3, as DNA: TGTGCCAGTAGTGATAGCGGGGCCTACAATGAGCAGTTCTTC.

V is TRBV24-1 and J is TRBJ2-7; the match to TRBD1 covers 12 bases. V dropped 4 bases and J dropped 2; count of bases not matched to a gene: 5. From germline, CDR1 is KGHDR and CDR2 SFDVKD. This CDR3 has 16 amino acids. The CDR3 sequence is CATSDSGTGGAYEQYF. CDR3 in DNA: TGTGCCACCAGTGACTCCGGGACAGGGGGCGCCTACGAGCAGTACTTC.

This clone is a singleton in its sample. The CDR3 is CASSGPTNYGYTF. The DNA of the CDR3 is TGTGCCAGCAGTGGCCCGACTAACTATGGCTACACCTTC. This chain links TRBV27 with TRBJ1-2; D not certain. The ends were cut back, 5 bases at V and 0 bases at J, with 7 bases in the middle. The CDR3 covers 13 residues. Germline V CDR1 and CDR2: MNHEY, SMNVEV (reference sequence).

The chain combines TRBV6-2 or TRBV6-3 with TRBJ1-6; 7 bases line up with TRBD1. The V gene's germline CDR1 is MNHEY and CDR2 SVGEGT. The CDR3 runs 14 residues. The V and J ends lost 2 bases and 7 bases, in that order; junction bases with no gene match: 2. CDR3 loop: CASSYTGENSPLHF. CDR3 DNA sequence: TGTGCCAGCAGTTACACAGGGGAAAATTCACCCCTCCACTTT.

CDR3 sequence: CASSPSYGYTF. The CDR3 DNA reads TGTGCCAGCAGTCCGTCCTATGGCTACACCTTC. This sequence joins TRBV28 and TRBJ1-2; D not certain. V was clipped by 5 bases and J by 4 bases, with 5 bases between them. CDR3 length equals 11 residues. Per germline, CDR1 MDHEN and CDR2 SYDVKM.

This clone was seen a handful of times. The chain uses TRBV9 and TRBJ1-3; the D is unclear. The CDR3 runs to 16 residues. Germline V gene lookup returns CDR1 SGDLS and CDR2 YYNGEE. Trimming shortened V by 0 bases and J by 7 bases, and 17 bases separated the two germline ends. The CDR3 protein is CASSVDPNSGGNTIYF. As DNA, the CDR3 is TGTGCCAGCAGCGTAGATCCCAATTCTGGAGGGAACACCATATATTTT.

V is TRBV7-2 and J is TRBJ2-5; TRBD2 aligns across 8 bases. The CDR3 is 14 residues long. The V and J ends lost 2 bases and 5 bases, in that order; junction bases with no gene match: 4. Germline CDR1 SGHTA, CDR2 FQGNSA. CDR3 DNA: TGTGCCAGCAGCTTAAGGTCTAGCGGGGAGACCCAGTACTTC. This encodes CASSLRSSGETQYF.

The chain carries TRBV5-1 and TRBJ1-1; a weak D match, TRBD1 (5 bases). Germline CDR1 is SGHRS and CDR2 is YFSETQ. The CDR3 is made up of 17 amino acids. V lost 0 bases to trimming and J lost 0 bases, with 15 bases between them. Here the CDR3 reads CASSLGPGRGMNTEAFF. CDR3 in DNA: TGCGCCAGCAGCTTGGGGCCGGGAAGGGGCATGAACACTGAAGCTTTCTTT.

There are many counts of this clone. This sequence joins TRBV3-1 (or the pseudogene TRBV3-2) and TRBJ1-3; possibly TRBD1 for D (6 bases). The germline V and J ends were trimmed by 0 bases and 0 bases, with 12 bases remaining between them. In germline, CDR1 is LGHDT, CDR2 YNNKEL (reference sequence). This CDR3 region has 17 residues. CDR3 region: CASSQDRGSYSGNTIYF. CDR3 sequence (DNA): TGTGCCAGCAGCCAAGATAGGGGGAGTTACTCTGGAAACACCATATATTTT.

This clone showed up just once. The J gene is TRBJ2-6, the V gene TRBV5-4; possibly TRBD1 or TRBD2 for D (5 bases each). The CDR3 is made up of 15 amino acids. Looked up from germline, CDR1 is SGHNT and CDR2 is YYREEE (reference sequence). Trimming left V 3 bases short and J 4 bases short, with 11 bases between. The CDR3 nucleotides read TGTGCCAGCAGCTGGGACCGGGGAGGGGCCAACGTCCTGACTTTC. This encodes CASSWDRGGANVLTF.

The chain uses TRBV19 and TRBJ2-3, with 14 bases fitting TRBD2. Germline CDR1 and CDR2: LNHDA and SQIVND (reference sequence). After removal of 6 bases from V and 3 bases from J, the junction contained 5 bases not matched to a gene. The CDR3 runs 16 residues. This CDR3 reads CASSMGLAGATDTQYF. The CDR3 nucleotides read TGTGCCAGTAGCATGGGACTAGCGGGAGCAACAGATACGCAGTATTTT. The full variable domain, completed using reference TRBV19 and TRBJ2-3, is DGGITQSPKYLFRKEGQNVTLSCEQNLNHDAMYWYRQDPGQGLRLIYYSQIVNDFQKGDIAEGYSVSREKKESFPLTVTSAQKNPTAFYLCASSMGLAGATDTQYFGPGTRLTVL.

The J gene is TRBJ1-2, the V gene TRBV5-1, with a tentative D call TRBD1 (6 bases). Germline values: CDR1 SGHRS, CDR2 YFSETQ. The CDR3 is 14 amino acids. V shed 3 bases and J shed 5 bases, with 14 bases lying between them. The CDR3 loop reads CASSSGQTGYGYTF. The CDR3 DNA is TGCGCCAGCAGCTCCGGACAGACAGGTTATGGCTACACCTTC.

This chain joins TRBV5-4 and TRBJ2-5; the D is unclear. Per the germline V gene, CDR1 is SGHNT and CDR2 is YYREEE (reference sequence). The CDR3 spans 13 residues. Trimming removed 4 bases at V and 2 bases at J, with 9 bases between. The CDR3 DNA sequence: TGTGCCAGCAGCCTGAAGAGGCAAGAGACCCAGTACTTC. Its protein is CASSLKRQETQYF.

This chain links TRBV6-5 with TRBJ1-5; TRBD1 matches at 7 bases. The J segment lost 5 bases and the V segment lost 6 bases, leaving 7 bases of the junction unmatched. CDR3 length: 14 amino acids. The germline V gene encodes CDR1 MNHEY and CDR2 SVGAGI. The CDR3 protein is CASSQDREDQPQHF. The CDR3 DNA is TGTGCCAGCAGCCAAGACAGGGAGGATCAGCCCCAGCATTTT.

CDR3 amino acids: CASSINPGSYEQYF. DNA for the CDR3: TGTGCCAGCAGCATAAACCCCGGGTCCTACGAGCAGTACTTC. The gene calls are TRBV5-6 and TRBJ2-7; D remains ambiguous. Germline lookup yields CDR1 SGHDT and CDR2 YYEEEE. Deletions cut 4 bases from V and 1 base from J, with 12 bases between. The CDR3 has 14 amino acids.

CDR3 protein: CASSLVAGLILNEQFF. Written as DNA, the CDR3 is TGCGCCAGCAGCTTGGTGGCAGGGTTGATCCTGAATGAGCAGTTCTTC. V gene TRBV5-1 combines with J gene TRBJ2-1; the D gene is possibly TRBD1 (5 bases). Trimming shortened V by 0 bases and J by 7 bases, and 17 bases separated the two germline ends. Germline CDR1 is SGHRS and CDR2 is YFSETQ. The CDR3 contains 16 residues.

The CDR3 nucleotides are TGCGCCAGCAGCCAAGATAGCGGGACACTTCCCATCTATGGCTACACCTTC. This translates into CASSQDSGTLPIYGYTF. J is TRBJ1-2 and V is TRBV4-3, with D possibly being TRBD1 (6 bases). Trimming removed 0 bases from V and 4 bases from J, with 18 bases in between. Germline CDR1 is LGHNA and CDR2 is YSLEER. The CDR3 sequence is 17 residues long.

This clone was recorded a few times. The CDR3 region has the DNA TGTGCCAGCAGTCAGACGGCCCTATCGCGAGAGACCCAGTACTTC. Protein product: CASSQTALSRETQYF. The chain carries TRBV6-5 and TRBJ2-5, with D uncertain. Germline V lookup: CDR1 MNHEY, CDR2 SVGAGI. V was pared by 5 bases and J by 4 bases, with 17 bases between. The CDR3 consists of 15 residues.

The J gene is TRBJ2-7, the V gene TRBV5-1; 13 bases match TRBD2. Germline trimming cut 4 bases from V and 2 bases from J; bases unmatched to any gene: 3. This CDR3 is 15 amino acids long. Germline V gene sequence: CDR1 SGHRS, CDR2 YFSETQ. The CDR3 spells CASSTGLAGTYEQYF. In DNA form, the CDR3 reads TGCGCCAGCAGCACGGGACTAGCGGGAACCTACGAGCAGTACTTC.

This chain connects TRBV19 to TRBJ1-1; the D gene is possibly TRBD1 (5 bases). The CDR3 length is 15 residues. V was shortened by 2 bases and J by 0 bases, with 10 bases between the two germline ends. Germline CDR1 is LNHDA and CDR2 is SQIVND (reference sequence). Written as DNA, the CDR3 is TGTGCCAGTAGTATAAGGGACGGATTGAACACTGAAGCTTTCTTT. Translation gives CASSIRDGLNTEAFF.

The chain recombines TRBV6-5 with TRBJ2-7; 9 bases align to TRBD1. CDR1 MNHEY and CDR2 SVGAGI come from the germline V gene. The CDR3 length is 15 residues. With V trimmed by 6 bases and J by 4 bases, 10 bases remained unmatched. The CDR3 sequence: CASRGGQGSWYEQYF. In nucleotides, the CDR3 is TGTGCCAGCAGAGGCGGACAGGGGTCATGGTACGAGCAGTACTTC.

The rearrangement uses TRBV4-1 and TRBJ1-6; the D is unclear. The CDR3 sequence is 15 residues long. V was cut by 1 base and J by 8 bases, with 12 bases left in between. CDR1 and CDR2 from the germline V gene are MGHRA and YSYEKL. In nucleotides, the CDR3 is TGCGCCAGCAGCCAAGTTGAGACTATTCATTCACCCCTCCACTTT. This gives the protein CASSQVETIHSPLHF.

This chain connects TRBV28 to TRBJ1-6; perhaps TRBD1 as D (6 bases). V lost 3 bases to trimming and J lost 12 bases, with 15 bases between them. Germline V gene data show CDR1 as MDHEN and CDR2 as SYDVKM. The CDR3 is 14 residues long. CDR3: CASSFNRELRPLHF. CDR3 DNA: TGTGCCAGCAGTTTCAACAGGGAATTAAGACCCCTCCACTTT.

The CDR3 region has the DNA TGTGCCGGAGCGGGAGATGCTGCCGGGGAGCTGTTTTTT. This translates into CAGAGDAAGELFF. V is TRBV2 and J is TRBJ2-2; TRBD2 matches 8 bases. The CDR3 sequence is 13 residues long. CDR1 and CDR2 from the germline V gene are SNHLY and FYNNEI. V lost 11 bases, J lost 6 bases, and 8 bases stayed unmatched.

This sequence joins TRBV28 and TRBJ2-3; a possible D gene is TRBD2 (6 bases). Germline CDR1 MDHEN, CDR2 SYDVKM. The V end was cut by 6 bases, the J end by 4 bases, with 17 bases between. This CDR3 has 15 residues. The CDR3 region is CASSRNSGVSDTQYF. The CDR3 DNA sequence: TGTGCCAGCAGCCGAAACTCGGGAGTCTCAGATACGCAGTATTTT. Drawing the rest from reference TRBV28 and TRBJ2-3, the complete variable domain is DVKVTQSSRYLVKRTGEKVFLECVQDMDHENMFWYRQDPGLGLRLIYFSYDVKMKEKGDIPEGYSVSREKKERFSLILESASTNQTSMYLCASSRNSGVSDTQYFGPGTRLTVL.

The rearrangement joins TRBV28 to TRBJ1-6; D unclear. Germline CDR1 reads MDHEN; CDR2 reads SYDVKM. The CDR3 length is 15 residues. V gave up 3 bases and J gave up 2 bases, with 8 bases separating them. CDR3: CASSFLNPYNSPLHF. DNA for the CDR3: TGTGCCAGCAGTTTTTTAAACCCCTATAATTCACCCCTCCACTTT.

The chain uses TRBV7-3 and TRBJ2-2; D is ambiguous. The CDR3 totals 12 residues. V was pared by 5 bases and J by 6 bases, with 7 bases between. Looked up from germline, CDR1 is SGHTA and CDR2 is FQGTGA. The CDR3 DNA follows: TGTGCCAGCAGCCCGAGTTCCGGGGAGCTGTTTTTT. Translation: CASSPSSGELFF.

The V call is TRBV6-1, the J call TRBJ1-1; the D is unclear. The V end lost 3 bases, the J end lost 5 bases, and 22 bases lay between the germline ends. The CDR3 totals 17 residues. Germline V gives CDR1 MNHNS, CDR2 SASEGT. This CDR3 reads CASSDIRLNSGSTEAFF. In DNA form, the CDR3 reads TGTGCCAGCAGTGATATCCGCCTGAACTCGGGGAGTACTGAAGCTTTCTTT.

The CDR3 DNA is TGTGCCATCAGTGAACGACAGGGGCCGGATTACGAGCAGTACTTC. As protein: CAISERQGPDYEQYF. The chain carries TRBV10-3 and TRBJ2-7; 8 nucleotides agree with TRBD1. The junction had 8 bases not matched to a gene; V was cut back by 3 bases and J by 4 bases. Germline CDR1 ENHRY, CDR2 SYGVKD. This CDR3 is built from 15 residues.